The 20 T cell receptor beta chains listed next were all sequenced from one sample in a study of blood T cell repertoires in COVID-19. The method was immunoSEQ multiplex PCR; TCRdb's version includes in-frame clones alone and lacks a portion of them. The repertoire holds around 130,000 clones, with approximately 90% as singletons. The sample comprised peripheral blood. The origin of the receptors is a man aged 40-55 years with acute or convalescent COVID-19.

The rearrangement links TRBV9 to TRBJ1-2; 9 bases fit TRBD1. The CDR3 totals 15 residues. V lost 1 base, J lost 4 bases, and 5 bases stayed unmatched. Germline V CDR1 and CDR2: SGDLS, YYNGEE. CDR3 amino acids: CASSVLQGASYGYTF. DNA of the CDR3: TGTGCCAGCAGCGTACTACAGGGGGCGAGCTATGGCTACACCTTC.

The V and J genes are TRBV30 and TRBJ2-7, with 7 nucleotides matching TRBD1. The trim removed 4 bases at V and 3 bases at J, leaving 9 bases unmatched. The CDR3 has 14 amino acids. Germline CDR1 GTSNPN, CDR2 SVGIG (reference sequence). The CDR3 DNA reads TGTGCCTGGAAACCGGGACAGTACTACTACGAGCAGTACTTC. Protein sequence: CAWKPGQYYYEQYF.

This chain links TRBV19 with TRBJ2-5, with 7 bases identical to TRBD1. Per the germline V gene, CDR1 is LNHDA and CDR2 is SQIVND (reference sequence). This CDR3 contains 17 residues. J gave up 5 bases and V 3 bases, and 15 bases lay outside the gene matches. CDR3: CASSMSNRGNWKETQYF. CDR3 nucleotide sequence: TGTGCCAGTAGTATGAGTAACAGGGGTAATTGGAAGGAGACCCAGTACTTC. The full variable domain, rest sourced from reference TRBV19 and TRBJ2-5, is DGGITQSPKYLFRKEGQNVTLSCEQNLNHDAMYWYRQDPGQGLRLIYYSQIVNDFQKGDIAEGYSVSREKKESFPLTVTSAQKNPTAFYLCASSMSNRGNWKETQYFGPGTRLLVL.

V usage is TRBV7-3 and J usage is TRBJ1-5; D is ambiguous. The CDR3 has 13 amino acids. Per germline, CDR1 SGHTA and CDR2 FQGTGA. The germline V and J ends were trimmed by 2 bases and 7 bases, with 9 bases remaining between them. The CDR3 sequence: CASSLYEGQPQHF. CDR3 sequence (DNA): TGTGCCAGCAGCTTATATGAGGGCCAGCCCCAGCATTTT.

The chain links TRBV7-8 to TRBJ2-1, with 9 bases that match TRBD1. The CDR3 has 16 residues. J lost 0 bases, V lost 5 bases, and 5 bases had no gene match. Germline CDR1 and CDR2: SGHVS and FQNEAQ. CDR3 region: CASSTRQGVSYNEQFF. In nucleotides, the CDR3 is TGTGCCAGCAGCACCCGACAGGGGGTCTCCTACAATGAGCAGTTCTTC.

The chain joins TRBV5-4 to TRBJ1-5; the D is unclear. This CDR3 is 14 amino acids long. Germline V gene sequence: CDR1 SGHNT, CDR2 YYREEE (reference sequence). V lost 1 base and J lost 6, with 11 bases in between. The DNA of the CDR3 is TGTGCCAGCAGCTTGATCTTGAGGCCTCAGCCCCAGCATTTT. Its translation is CASSLILRPQPQHF.

The chain uses TRBV5-1 and TRBJ1-6; D gene unclear. Trimming shortened V by 4 bases and J by 4 bases, and 12 bases separated the two germline ends. CDR1 and CDR2 (germline): SGHRS, YFSETQ. The CDR3 is 15 amino acids. CDR3 in DNA: TGCGCCAGCAGCCCCGAAGGAGAGTATAATTCACCCCTCCACTTT. Its translation: CASSPEGEYNSPLHF.

The gene calls are TRBV19 and TRBJ1-5; D possibly corresponds to TRBD1 (5 bases). CDR1 LNHDA and CDR2 SQIVND come from the germline V gene (reference sequence). V gave up 5 bases and J gave up 0 bases, with 11 bases separating them. The CDR3 runs to 15 residues. This CDR3 is CASSQQDYSNQPQHF. The CDR3 region has the DNA TGTGCCAGTAGTCAACAGGATTATAGCAATCAGCCCCAGCATTTT.

The chain recombines TRBV7-9 with TRBJ1-1; a possible D gene is TRBD1 (5 bases). V was pared by 6 bases and J by 11 bases, with 16 bases between. Germline V gives CDR1 SEHNR, CDR2 FQNEAQ (reference sequence). The CDR3 runs 12 residues. The CDR3 sequence: CASSGSRGWAFF. CDR3 in DNA: TGTGCCAGCAGTGGTTCGCGGGGGTGGGCTTTCTTT.

Note on this clone: An end of the junction does not agree with germline; a read error may underlie this. This rearrangement joins TRBV27 to TRBJ1-2, with D perhaps matching TRBD1 (6 bases). CDR1 and CDR2 (germline): MNHEY, SMNVEV (reference sequence). The CDR3 is 13 residues long. The CDR3 DNA reads as TGTGTCAGCAGTCATGGACAGAACTATGGCTACACCTTC. Protein sequence: CVSSHGQNYGYTF.

The CDR3 nucleotides are TGTGCAGGGGGTTTTTCCGGCAATCAGCCCCAGCATTTT. Translation: CAGGFSGNQPQHF. The genes are TRBV30 and TRBJ1-5, with D possibly TRBD1 on 6 matching bases. CDR3 length: 13 residues. Germline lookup yields CDR1 GTSNPN and CDR2 SVGIG (reference sequence).

V is TRBV7-6 and J is TRBJ1-4, with TRBD1 matching over 9 bases. CDR1 is SGHVS and CDR2 is FNYEAQ in the germline V gene. V lost 5 bases and J lost 4; bases outside the gene matches: 2. The CDR3 loop spans 14 amino acids. CDR3 in amino acids: CASSLGQGNEKLFF. The DNA for the CDR3 is TGTGCCAGCAGCCTGGGACAGGGTAATGAAAAACTGTTTTTT.

The chain combines TRBV20-1 with TRBJ2-1, with a possible D match to TRBD2 (5 bases). From germline, CDR1 is DFQATT and CDR2 SNEGSKA (reference sequence). This CDR3 comprises 15 residues. Between the trimmed V and J ends, which lost 6 bases and 3 bases, there was a span of 18 bases. The CDR3 is CSASGWAGDYNEQFF. The CDR3 nucleotides are TGCAGTGCGAGTGGTTGGGCGGGTGACTACAATGAGCAGTTCTTC.

The chain is built from TRBV6-5 and TRBJ2-3; tentatively, D is TRBD2 (5 bases). CDR1 and CDR2 from the germline V gene are MNHEY and SVGAGI. This CDR3 has 14 amino acids. V was clipped by 6 bases and J by 4 bases, with 14 bases between them. The CDR3 is CASREATEADTQYF. The DNA of the CDR3 is TGTGCCAGCAGGGAGGCTACCGAGGCAGATACGCAGTATTTT.

The CDR3 bases are TGTGCCAGCAGCCTTTCCCCGGGACTAGAATACAATGAGCAGTTCTTC. It codes for CASSLSPGLEYNEQFF. This chain uses TRBV3-1 (or the pseudogene TRBV3-2) with TRBJ2-1, with 8 nucleotides matching TRBD2. CDR3 length: 16 residues. The germline V gene encodes CDR1 LGHDT and CDR2 YNNKEL (reference sequence). V lost 4 bases to trimming and J lost 4 bases; unmatched junction nucleotides: 9.

The V call is TRBV30, the J call TRBJ2-5; 9 nucleotides match TRBD1. In germline, CDR1 is GTSNPN, CDR2 SVGIG (reference sequence). With V trimmed by 2 bases and J by 4 bases, 8 bases remained unmatched. The CDR3 consists of 15 residues. The CDR3 protein is CAWSPINRGLETQYF. In DNA, the CDR3 is TGTGCCTGGAGTCCGATTAACAGGGGGCTAGAGACCCAGTACTTC.

This chain joins TRBV27 and TRBJ2-7; D is unresolved. V lost 6 bases to trimming and J lost 2 bases, with 5 bases between them. The CDR3 spans 11 residues. The germline gives CDR1 MNHEY, CDR2 SMNVEV (reference sequence). As DNA, the CDR3 is TGTGCCAGCAGGTCCGCCTACGAGCAGTACTTC. This gives the protein CASRSAYEQYF.

The chain carries TRBV14 and TRBJ2-3; D is possibly TRBD1 (6 bases). CDR3 length: 15 residues. Trimming shortened V by 3 bases and J by 0 bases, and 10 bases separated the two germline ends. Germline assignment: CDR1 SGHDN and CDR2 FVKESK. The CDR3 region has the DNA TGTGCCAGCAGCCATCGGACAGCTAGCACAGATACGCAGTATTTT. It is translated as CASSHRTASTDTQYF.

The chain couples TRBV2 to TRBJ1-4, with 7 bases aligning to TRBD1. This CDR3 has 15 residues. Per germline, CDR1 SNHLY and CDR2 FYNNEI. The V gene end was trimmed by 4 bases and the J gene end by 5 bases; junction bases not matched to a gene: 7. CDR3 loop: CASSVVGTENEKLFF. Written as DNA, the CDR3 is TGTGCCAGCAGTGTAGTGGGGACAGAAAATGAAAAACTGTTTTTT.

V is TRBV5-1 and J is TRBJ1-2; 8 bases agree with TRBD1. This CDR3 has 16 amino acids. After removal of 5 bases from V and 3 bases from J, the junction contained 12 bases not matched to a gene. Germline assignment: CDR1 SGHRS and CDR2 YFSETQ. The CDR3 DNA reads TGCGCCAGCAGTTTTTTCGGACAGGGAAGCGACTATGGCTACACCTTC. Amino acid sequence: CASSFFGQGSDYGYTF. The full variable domain, rest sourced from reference TRBV5-1 and TRBJ1-2, is KAGVTQTPRYLIKTRGQQVTLSCSPISGHRSVSWYQQTPGQGLQFLFEYFSETQRNKGNFPGRFSGRQFSNSRSEMNVSTLELGDSALYLCASSFFGQGSDYGYTFGSGTRLTVV.